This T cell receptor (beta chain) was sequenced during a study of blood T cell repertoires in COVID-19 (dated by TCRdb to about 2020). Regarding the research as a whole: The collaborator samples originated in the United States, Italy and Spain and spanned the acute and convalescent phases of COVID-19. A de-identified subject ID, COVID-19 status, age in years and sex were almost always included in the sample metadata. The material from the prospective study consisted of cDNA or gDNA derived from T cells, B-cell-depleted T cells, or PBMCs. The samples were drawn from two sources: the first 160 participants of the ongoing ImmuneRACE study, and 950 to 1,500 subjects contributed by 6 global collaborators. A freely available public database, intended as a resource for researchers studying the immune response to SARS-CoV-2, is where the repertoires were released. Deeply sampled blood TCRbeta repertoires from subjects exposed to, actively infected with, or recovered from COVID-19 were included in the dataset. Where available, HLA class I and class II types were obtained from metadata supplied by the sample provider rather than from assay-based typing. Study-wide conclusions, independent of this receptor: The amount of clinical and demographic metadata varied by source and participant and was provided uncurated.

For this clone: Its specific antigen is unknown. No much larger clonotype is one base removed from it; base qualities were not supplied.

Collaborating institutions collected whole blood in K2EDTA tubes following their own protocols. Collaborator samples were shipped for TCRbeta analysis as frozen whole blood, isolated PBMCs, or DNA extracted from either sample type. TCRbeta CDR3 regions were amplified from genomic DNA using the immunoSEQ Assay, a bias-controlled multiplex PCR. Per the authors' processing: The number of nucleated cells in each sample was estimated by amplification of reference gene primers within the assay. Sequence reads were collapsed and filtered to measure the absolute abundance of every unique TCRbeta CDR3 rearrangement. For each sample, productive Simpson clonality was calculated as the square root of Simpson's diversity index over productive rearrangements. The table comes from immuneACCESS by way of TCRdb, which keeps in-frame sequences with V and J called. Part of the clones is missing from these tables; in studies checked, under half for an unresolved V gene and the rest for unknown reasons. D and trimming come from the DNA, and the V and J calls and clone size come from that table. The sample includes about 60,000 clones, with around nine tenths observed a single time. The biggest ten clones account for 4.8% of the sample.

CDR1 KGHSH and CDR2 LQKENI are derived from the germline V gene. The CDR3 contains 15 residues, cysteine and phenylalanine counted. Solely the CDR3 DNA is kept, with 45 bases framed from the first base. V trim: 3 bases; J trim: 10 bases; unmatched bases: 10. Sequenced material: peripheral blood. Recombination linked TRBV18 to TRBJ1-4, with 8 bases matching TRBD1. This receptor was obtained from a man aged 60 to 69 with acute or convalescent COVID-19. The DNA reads TGTGCCAGCTCACCCTCCCCTGACAGGGGACGAAAACTGTTTTTT. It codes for CASSPSPDRGRKLFF.